A single sample gave rise to the 5 T cell receptor beta chains below, sequenced in a study of T-cell reconstitution after alpha-beta-depleted transplantation in children. A library of TCRbeta sequences, prepared with unique molecular identifiers, was generated. TCRdb re-analysed the PCR reads in MiXCR, keeping a single row per CDR3 protein. The sample lists roughly 500,000 distinct CDR3 sequences, approximately 20% occurring once. The specimen was PBMCs from the stem cell graft donor, collected from the stem cell graft. These receptors were collected from a human donor who donated a stem cell graft to a child with acute lymphoblastic leukemia.

This clonotype was seen many times. V usage is TRBV18 and J usage is TRBJ1-1, with D possibly matching TRBD1 (6 bases). CDR1 and CDR2 (germline): KGHSH, LQKENI. With 4 bases removed from V and 1 base from J, the gap between germline ends came to 10 bases. The CDR3 runs to 14 residues. This CDR3 reads CASSLSRGNTEAFF. In nucleotides, the CDR3 is TGTGCCAGCTCACTTAGCAGGGGGAACACTGAAGCTTTCTTT.

V usage is TRBV12-3 or TRBV12-4 and J usage is TRBJ2-4, with D possibly TRBD2 on 5 matching bases. The V and J ends lost 5 bases and 5 bases respectively, with 10 bases between them. The CDR3 is 13 residues long. The CDR3 protein is CASSPGLENIQYF. CDR3 bases: TGTGCCAGCAGTCCTGGACTGGAAAACATTCAGTACTTC.

This clonotype showed up many times. This chain uses TRBV5-5 with TRBJ2-5; 8 positions match TRBD2. J lost 4 bases, V lost 4 bases, and 9 bases had no gene match. The length of the CDR3 is 15 residues. Germline assignment: CDR1 SGHKS and CDR2 YYEKEE (reference sequence). The CDR3 DNA follows: TGTGCCAGCAGCCCATCCGGGAGGGCCGCAGAGACCCAGTACTTC. Translated: CASSPSGRAAETQYF.

This clonotype was observed a few times. The V call is TRBV3-1, the J call TRBJ2-1; TRBD2 might be the D (5 bases). Germline CDR1 reads LGHDT; CDR2 reads YNNKEL (reference sequence). Between the trimmed V and J ends, which lost 3 bases and 0 bases, there was a span of 9 bases. The CDR3 is 15 amino acids. In nucleotides, the CDR3 is TGTGCCAGCAGCCAGCGGGCCTCCTCCTACAATGAGCAGTTCTTC. Translated, it gives CASSQRASSYNEQFF.

V is TRBV2 and J is TRBJ2-1; D may be TRBD2 (6 bases). Looked up from germline, CDR1 is SNHLY and CDR2 is FYNNEI. The CDR3 consists of 15 residues. Trimming removed 3 bases at V and 3 bases at J, with 12 bases between. The CDR3 sequence is CASSEEGGGYNEQFF. CDR3 nucleotide sequence: TGTGCCAGCAGTGAGGAGGGAGGTGGCTACAATGAGCAGTTCTTC.